The 17 T cell receptor beta chains below all came from one sample that was sequenced in a study of regulatory T cells in long-lasting Graves disease. Time point meaning: newly diagnosed GD, antithyroid drugs for less than 3 months. Scientists built the TCR library using RNA that was extracted from PBMCs. Building of the TCR beta libraries involved iRepertoire HTBI primers and Arm-PCR of CDR3 regions. A single record per CDR3 protein comes from TCRdb applying MiXCR to the multiplex PCR reads. The table lists some 460,000 distinct CDR3 sequences, roughly 15% of them singletons. These data also featured in a second study, about T cells in Graves' hyperthyroidism and ophthalmopathy.

Here the sequenced sample was peripheral blood mononuclear cells (PBMCs), taken at new diagnosis, from a patient treated with antithyroid drugs. These receptors were collected from a man in his forties with Graves disease.

The chain uses TRBV3-1 and TRBJ2-4, with D possibly being TRBD1 (6 bases). Trimming took 5 bases from V and 3 from J, leaving 14 bases between them. CDR3 length: 15 residues. The germline V gene has CDR1 LGHDT and CDR2 YNNKEL (reference sequence). CDR3: CASSGRTDLKNIQYF. CDR3 bases: TGTGCCAGCAGCGGCCGGACAGACCTCAAAAACATTCAGTACTTC.

A note on this clonotype: Given a far larger clone just one base away, this is likely a sequencing read error. The chain couples TRBV20-1 to TRBJ2-3, with 7 bases that match TRBD2. This CDR3 contains 14 residues. Germline V CDR1 and CDR2: DFQATT, SNEGSKA (reference sequence). CDR3 in amino acids: CSARAASGYNEQSF. In DNA, the CDR3 is TGCAGTGCTAGAGCGGCTAGCGGTTACAATGAGCAGTCCTTC.

V is TRBV20-1 and J is TRBJ2-5; D unresolved. This CDR3 has 11 amino acids. CDR1 and CDR2 (germline): DFQATT, SNEGSKA (reference sequence). V lost 5 bases, J lost 4 bases, and 8 bases lay in between. CDR3 protein: CSAWLRETQYF. CDR3 nucleotide sequence: TGCAGTGCTTGGTTGCGAGAGACCCAGTACTTC.

This clonotype appeared a few times. This sequence joins TRBV3-1 and TRBJ2-2; D is unresolved. The CDR3 loop spans 14 amino acids. From germline, CDR1 is LGHDT and CDR2 YNNKEL (reference sequence). The DNA of the CDR3 is TGTGCTTCTCGCTTTTCAAGGAACACCGGGGAGCTGTTTTTT. It specifies CASRFSRNTGELFF. Filled out from reference TRBV3-1 and TRBJ2-2, the complete variable domain reads DTAVSQTPKYLVTQMGNDKSIKCEQNLGHDTMYWYKQDSKKFLKIMFSYNNKELIINETVPNRFSPKSPDKAHLNLHINSLELGDSAVYFCASRFSRNTGELFFGEGSRLTVL.

This clonotype was seen at least ten times. The V call is TRBV12-3 or TRBV12-4, the J call TRBJ1-1; no definite D call. V lost 2 bases and J 4 bases, leaving 8 bases between the germline ends. The CDR3 runs 13 residues. DNA of the CDR3: TGTGCCAGCAGTTTATCCCCGGTCACTGAAGCTTTCTTT. It encodes CASSLSPVTEAFF.

J is TRBJ2-2 and V is TRBV12-3 or TRBV12-4, with no clear D. V was trimmed by 3 bases and J by 2 bases, leaving 16 bases between them. The CDR3 runs to 17 residues. The CDR3: CASSFPRLRVNTGELFF. As DNA, the CDR3 is TGTGCCAGCAGTTTCCCGCGCCTTAGAGTAAACACCGGGGAGCTGTTTTTT.

The V and J genes are TRBV6-1 and TRBJ2-2; D possibly matches TRBD1 or TRBD2 (6 bases each). Germline V CDR1 and CDR2: MNHNS, SASEGT. This CDR3 is 16 amino acids long. V lost 9 bases and J 1 base, leaving 18 bases between the germline ends. The CDR3 loop reads CARHIQQGGNTGELFF. In DNA form, the CDR3 reads TGTGCCAGACATATACAACAGGGAGGGAACACCGGGGAGCTGTTTTTT.

This clonotype was observed a handful of times. Just one base apart from a much larger clone, this may be a read error. In DNA form, the CDR3 reads TGTGCCAGCAGTGTCTTGGGGGCGGGCGAGGCCCAGTACTTC. It encodes CASSVLGAGEAQYF. The chain recombines TRBV2 with TRBJ2-5, with D possibly matching TRBD1 (6 bases). The ends were cut back, 4 bases at V and 9 bases at J, with 18 bases in the middle. Germline V gene data show CDR1 as SNHLY and CDR2 as FYNNEI. This CDR3 contains 14 residues.

This clonotype was seen at least ten times. The junction does not match germline at one end; this may be a read error. This rearrangement joins TRBV27 to TRBJ2-1; 11 positions match TRBD2. The CDR3 spans 15 residues. Germline lookup yields CDR1 MNHEY and CDR2 SMNVEV (reference sequence). The CDR3 loop is CASMGQGTPGLAEIF. CDR3 DNA: TGTGCCAGCATGGGGCAGGGGACGCCGGGACTAGCGGAGATCTTC.

This clonotype was found many times. This chain uses TRBV24-1 with TRBJ2-3; 7 positions agree with TRBD1. Germline V CDR1 and CDR2: KGHDR, SFDVKD. The V segment lost 9 bases and the J segment 2 bases; nucleotides outside the gene matches: 7. The CDR3 covers 14 residues. CDR3 region: CATSTGRNTDTQYF. The CDR3 DNA follows: TGTGCCACCTCGACAGGGAGAAACACAGATACGCAGTATTTT.

Many counts were recorded for this clonotype. This chain connects TRBV20-1 to TRBJ1-5; D may be TRBD1 (5 bases). The length of the CDR3 is 15 residues. The V and J ends lost 5 bases and 6 bases respectively, with 20 bases between them. Germline V gene sequence: CDR1 DFQATT, CDR2 SNEGSKA (reference sequence). CDR3 sequence: CSAGGDLAGRQPQHF. CDR3 DNA sequence: TGCAGTGCTGGGGGTGACCTGGCAGGGCGTCAGCCCCAGCATTTT.

This clonotype was found many times. The CDR3 region has the DNA TGTGCCAGCAGCTCACAGGGGGGTACCTACAATGAGCAGTTCTTC. Translating gives CASSSQGGTYNEQFF. The V gene is TRBV7-9, the J gene TRBJ2-1; 8 nucleotides agree with TRBD1. Germline V gene data show CDR1 as SEHNR and CDR2 as FQNEAQ (reference sequence). CDR3 length: 15 amino acids. The ends lost 4 bases at V and 2 bases at J; junction bases unmatched: 4.

The rearrangement uses TRBV12-3 or TRBV12-4 and TRBJ2-7; 9 bases match TRBD1. The CDR3 totals 16 residues. Losses at the gene ends were 6 bases for V and 4 bases for J; bases not matched to a gene: 13. Here the CDR3 DNA reads TGTGCCAGCAGGGGACAGGGCGTACTTTCCCAATACGAGCAGTACTTC. Translation: CASRGQGVLSQYEQYF.

The sample holds a few counts of this clonotype. A much bigger clone sits one base away, suggesting this may be a read error. V and J are TRBV11-3 and TRBJ2-1; the match to TRBD2 covers 9 bases. The CDR3 is made up of 15 amino acids. V shed 5 bases, J shed 6 bases, and the junction held 8 bases outside the gene matches. Per germline, CDR1 SGHNT and CDR2 YENEEA. CDR3 loop: CASSPSGRSPNEQFF. DNA of the CDR3: TGTGCCAGCAGCCCGAGCGGGAGGAGCCCCAATGAGCAGTTCTTC.

V usage is TRBV5-6 and J usage is TRBJ2-3, with D perhaps being TRBD1 or TRBD2 (6 bases each). Per the germline V gene, CDR1 is SGHDT and CDR2 is YYEEEE. Trimming took 2 bases from V and 4 from J, leaving 14 bases between them. This CDR3 region has 15 residues. The CDR3 bases are TGTGCCAGCAGCTTAGAGGGGGGAAACGCAGATACGCAGTATTTT. Its protein is CASSLEGGNADTQYF.

The chain employs TRBV7-2 and TRBJ2-5; D possibly corresponds to TRBD2 (5 bases). Trimming cost V 6 bases and J 5 bases, with 13 bases left between them. The CDR3 extends over 13 amino acids. Germline-derived CDR1 and CDR2 are SGHTA and FQGNSA. The CDR3: CASRRVTRETQYF. The CDR3 DNA reads as TGTGCCAGCAGGCGGGTCACCCGGGAGACCCAGTACTTC.

This clonotype was picked up many times. The rearrangement uses TRBV29-1 and TRBJ2-1, with TRBD2 matching over 7 bases. The germline gives CDR1 SQVTM, CDR2 ANQGSEA. The CDR3 contains 14 residues. V trimming: 7 bases; J trimming: 4 bases; junction bases outside the gene matches: 10. In nucleotides, the CDR3 is TGCAGCGCCGGGGGGAGAGGACGGTACAATGAGCAGTTCTTC. This codes for CSAGGRGRYNEQFF.